This T cell receptor (beta chain) was sequenced for a study of shared clonotypes between healthy human individuals (dated by TCRdb to 2019 to 2021). Study-wide context: A couple of women and a few men aged 18 to 49 years were included in the cohort. To estimate repertoire size and how much clonotype sharing occurs between individuals, the study deeply sequenced the blood TCR repertoires of about 5 healthy adults. Libraries were prepared and TCR repertoires were sequenced by different laboratories using diverse techniques, in order to increase sequencing depth and limit assay-specific biases. Each donor's leukapheresis produced roughly between roughly 0.85 and 9 billion PBMCs. For each donor, CD4 naive and CD4 memory were each run on three plates, CD8 naive on two plates, and CD8 memory on one plate. What the study reported, not specific to this receptor: Across a handful of donors, roughly 5% of naive CD4, approximately 4% of naive CD8, about 2.3% of memory CD4, and 0.4% of memory CD8 clonotypes were shared. Incomplete sequencing was indicated by rarefaction of sorted-subset datasets, despite the large sequencing depth. Sampling was restricted to blood, and TCR repertoires in tissue are likely to differ from TCR repertoires in blood. Larger estimated clonotype richness was generally found for naive subsets than for memory subsets. Clonotypes shared by all four sorted-subset donors showed higher generation probabilities than non-shared clonotypes. Because the study included a small number of donors, the genetic and exposure-history diversity represented was limited. Pairwise subsampling led to the expectation that sequencing depth would affect the degree of clonotype sharing among donors.

This clone was counted once. Its specific antigen is unknown. No base quality information exists; no much larger clone differs at one position. Deletion took 4 bases off V and 4 bases off J, with a span of 14 bases between the germline ends. The CDR3 holds 15 amino acids from the cysteine to the phenylalanine. Only CDR3 DNA remains: 45 bases, in frame from the first base. The germline V gene (reference sequence) supplies CDR1 MNHEY and CDR2 SMNVEV. Healthy HIV-negative adults with no recently reported acute infections or vaccinations were included as donors. Every donor was a Caucasian adult residing in Nashville, Tennessee, USA. Magnetic negative selection was used to enrich CD4+ T cells, after which naive cells were positively selected on CD45RA and the negative fraction became the memory subset. Blood was obtained by leukapheresis, after which PBMCs were separated by Ficoll-Histopaque density gradient centrifugation and cryopreserved in liquid nitrogen vapor phase. Analytical flow cytometry was used to check the purity and quantity of every magnetically sorted T cell population. Genomic DNA was isolated from each sorted fraction and quantified by UV absorbance on a Nanodrop 2000c.

TCR CDR3 regions were amplified from genomic DNA by multiplex PCR using the deep immunoSEQ assay. Extracted genomic DNA from each cell subset was spread evenly across all wells of several immunoSEQ 96-well plates, with each plate serving as a replicate. For sorted subsets, roughly 200 ng of genomic DNA, equivalent to around 30,000 T cell genomes, went into each replicate PCR. The purified libraries were quantified using a Qubit 3.0 fluorometer, sized with a Bioanalyzer 2100, and then quantified again using the KAPA Library Quantification kit. Every immunoSEQ 96-well plate was sequenced on a dedicated single-read 150-cycle Illumina NextSeq 550 flow cell. Concerning the study's data processing: The immunoSEQ output contained only junctional sequences without quality scores, so filtering could not match that applied to full-length reads. To assign V/J genes and CDR3, sequences were annotated using PyIR, a Python wrapper for IgBLAST v1.9, with IMGT germline references. Reads were filtered out if the reads had weak V/J assignments (E-value above 1e-6), no CDR3, stop codons, out-of-frame junctions, or ambiguous translated residues. V3J clonotypes were defined as sequences sharing the same inferred V gene, J gene, and CDR3 amino acid sequence. The percentage overlap between two repertoires was calculated by dividing the number of shared unique clonotypes by the size of the smaller repertoire. Repertoire richness was assessed with RTK rarefaction, the Chao1 estimator, and Recon v2.1 estimates of unobserved clonotypes. Generation probabilities were computed with OLGA for all TCRbeta clonotypes obtained by the gDNA method from four donors. TCRdb provides this immuneACCESS table in a form limited to in-frame rearrangements. Some clones are lacking; in checked studies, under half of them reflect an unresolved V gene, and why the rest are absent is not known. The V and J calls and clone size come from that table; D and trimming were worked out from the DNA. The sample table lists a few million clones, 90% to 95% of them with a count of one. The ten largest clones take up under 0.45% of the sample.

This receptor chain uses TRBV27 and TRBJ2-1, with the D gene not clear enough to name. This TCR came from a man aged 18 to 29 in good health. Some clones in this sample may be carry-over from other donors' samples. The sample comprised naive CD4+ T cells from PBMCs. Per the publication, the cell subset or site label means: CD45RA+ positively selected. The CDR3 protein is CASSSGPQTYNEQFF. The DNA is TGTGCCAGCAGTTCCGGGCCCCAGACATACAATGAGCAGTTCTTC.